The present entry profiles one TCR beta chain with its context. The antigen is unknown. The recently defined diagnostic criteria for definite or probable disease were met by the Susac syndrome patients. The sample is drawn from a study of CD8 T cells in Susac syndrome. Regarding the study as a whole: In total CD8+ repertoires, more than 15 Susac-specific public clones were found, and five or six in CD8+ TEMRA repertoires. The study conceded that its TCR sequencing and HLA analysis involved relatively few individuals.

V dropped 1 base and J dropped 2 bases, with 15 bases sitting between them. Per germline, CDR1 SQVTM and CDR2 ANQGSEA. The CDR3 runs 16 residues. With random hexamers, reverse transcription was performed on roughly 0.45 to 1 ug of RNA. A multiplex approach, immunoSEQ multiplex PCR, amplified TCR beta CDR3 across 54 Vbeta and 13 Jbeta. MiXCR, applied by TCRdb to the immunoSEQ multiplex PCR reads, yields one record per CDR3 protein. The repertoire consists of about 120,000 distinct CDR3 sequences, with about 94% occurring once and the leading ten covering approximately 0.22%. This chain links TRBV29-1 with TRBJ1-5, with D perhaps matching TRBD1 (5 bases). This clonotype originated in a human donor with Susac syndrome. Sequencing input: CD8+ T cells from PBMCs. The CDR3 coding sequence is TGCAGCGTTGAAGGGGGTAGGGGATCGGGCAATCAGCCCCAGCATTTT. Protein: CSVEGGRGSGNQPQHF.